The T cell receptor beta chain under discussion was sequenced for a study of cytomegalovirus exposure and HLA in healthy donors. The study ran its PCR with 60 Vbeta and 13 Jbeta primers. Per the original methods: The authors later counted about 80 million unique TCR beta chains, approximately 10 million of them shared. Measured with immunoSEQ multiplex PCR; TCRdb has only the in-frame clones, and not every one. V and J calls and clone size are as listed in that table; D and trimming were resolved from the DNA. The profile shows a few hundred thousand clones, roughly 80% of them singletons. The CDR3 has 16 residues. The V and J ends lost 2 bases and 2 bases, in that order; junction bases with no gene match: 6. Per the germline V gene, CDR1 is LGHNA and CDR2 is YSLEER. Remarks on this clone: The antigen remains unidentified.

General study findings and limits: Researchers reported in a later analysis that common viral pathogens appeared linked to several top clusters. Later, an analysis showed that TCR beta chains associated with HLA were more clonally expanded than others that were equally common. TCR beta sequences numbering around 15,000 were associated with HLA alleles at 0.05 false discovery rate in a later analysis.

The sequence came from a man in his forties in good health and CMV-seronegative. Sequencing was performed on PBMCs. V and J are TRBV4-3 and TRBJ1-1, with TRBD1 matching over 9 bases. CDR3 sequence (DNA): TGCGCCAGCAGCCAACATAGACAGGGGGTAAACACTGAAGCTTTCTTT. This translates into CASSQHRQGVNTEAFF.